The rows below give T cell receptor beta chains drawn from one sample of a study of T cell changes during pregnancy in multiple sclerosis. The assay was immunoSEQ multiplex PCR, and TCRdb's table has in-frame clones only and misses some. Of roughly 73,000 clones listed, over 85% are singletons. The specimen comprised peripheral blood, sampled in the second trimester of pregnancy. These receptors originate from a female donor in good health, enrolled as a control in a pregnancy study. The CDR3 runs from the conserved cysteine through the conserved F or W. Each record gives: V gene, J gene, D gene, CDR3 DNA, CDR3 protein. A D gene is named only where the DNA matches it firmly.

TRBV2	TRBJ2-5	TRBD1	TGTGCCAGCGGCGACCCGGGACAGAACCAAGAGACCCAGTACTTC	CASGDPGQNQETQYF
TRBV18	TRBJ1-2	.	TGTGCCAGCTCACCTCTTCCAGGGGAAAACTATGGCTACACCTTC	CASSPLPGENYGYTF
TRBV5-4	TRBJ2-4	.	TGTGCCAGCTCCCAGGGTTTAGCCAAAAACATTCAGTACTTC	CASSQGLAKNIQYF
TRBV7-3	TRBJ2-3	TRBD1	TGTGCCAGCAGCTTAGGACAGGGGGGCGGCACAGATACGCAGTATTTT	CASSLGQGGGTDTQYF
TRBV28	TRBJ1-4	.	TGTGCCAGCAGTCTCCGGCTGGGAGGGAATGAAAAACTGTTTTTT	CASSLRLGGNEKLFF
TRBV4-2	TRBJ1-2	.	TGTGCCAGCAGCCAAGAAGGGGTGGGCCTTTATGGCTACACCTTC	CASSQEGVGLYGYTF
TRBV5-1	TRBJ2-1	TRBD2	TGCGCCAGTGGCCTCGAGCGGGGGTACAATGAGCAGTTCTTC	CASGLERGYNEQFF
TRBV29-1	TRBJ2-2	.	TGCAGCGTTCTTTTGAACACCGGGGAGCTGTTTTTT	CSVLLNTGELFF
TRBV9	TRBJ2-7	TRBD1	TGTGCCAGCAGCGTAGAGGGGACAGGGGCAGGGCAGTACTTC	CASSVEGTGAGQYF
TRBV2	TRBJ2-1	TRBD2	TGTGCCAGCAGGGCGACTAGCGGGGGGTCCTACAATGAGCAGTTCTTC	CASRATSGGSYNEQFF
TRBV4-3	TRBJ2-7	.	TGCGCCAGCAGCCAAGATCGGGGGTTGACGCGGGAGCAGTACTTC	CASSQDRGLTREQYF